One TCR beta chain is described in this entry. The antigen remains unidentified. This sample is part of a study of T-cell reconstitution after alpha-beta-depleted transplantation in children. Unique molecular identifiers were used to barcode this TCRbeta library. TCRdb itself ran the PCR reads through MiXCR, one entry per CDR3 protein. The data show roughly 670,000 distinct CDR3 sequences, around 13% seen once. Overall study results and limits: Newly generated T cells supplied most T-cell counts and diversity one year post-transplant. TCRbeta diversity was high at day 60 in some patients (a result of surviving recipient T cells and thymic progenitors). The study reportedly traced alpha-beta T cells about two months after transplant to several hundred expanded graft clones.

The germline gives CDR1 SEHNR, CDR2 FQNEAQ (reference sequence). Trimming cost V 5 bases and J 5 bases, with 16 bases left between them. This CDR3 contains 14 residues. Specimen: PBMCs, collected before TCRalphabeta/CD19-depleted stem cell transplant. The V and J genes are TRBV7-9 and TRBJ2-7; tentative D call: TRBD1 (6 bases). This clonotype originated in a girl aged 2 to 10 with congenital amegakaryocytic thrombocytopenia, due to receive a stem cell transplant. The CDR3 coding sequence is TGTGCCAGCAGCCACCGGGACACTTTCGACGAGCAGTACTTC. Amino acids: CASSHRDTFDEQYF.